Below are 10 T cell receptor beta chains sequenced from a single sample in a study of control samples from healthy donors and cancer patients. Data came from immunoSEQ multiplex PCR; TCRdb stores just in-frame clones and leaves some out. The data contain about 170,000 clones, around 93% of them singletons. Sequencing input: blood. These TCRs come from a woman aged 55-75 years in good health.

This chain links TRBV11-3 with TRBJ2-1; D is perhaps TRBD2 (5 bases). The CDR3 is made up of 14 amino acids. V lost 1 base and J 9 bases, leaving 13 bases between the germline ends. Per germline, CDR1 SGHNT and CDR2 YENEEA. CDR3 nucleotide sequence: TGTGCCAGCAGCTTAGTAGCGTCAGGTGGTGAGCAGTTCTTC. This gives the protein CASSLVASGGEQFF.

The chain combines TRBV12-3 or TRBV12-4 with TRBJ1-5, with TRBD1 as a possible D gene (6 bases). The CDR3 contains 13 residues. Trimming took off 6 bases at V and 5 bases at J, with 11 bases between the two ends. The CDR3 is CASSRQVDQPQHF. CDR3 sequence (DNA): TGTGCCAGCAGCCGACAGGTTGATCAGCCCCAGCATTTT.

J is TRBJ2-7 and V is TRBV5-6, with 9 positions matching TRBD2. Per germline, CDR1 SGHDT and CDR2 YYEEEE. This CDR3 region has 14 residues. Trimming cost V 2 bases and J 0 bases; bases outside gene matches: 0. CDR3 sequence reads: CASSFSGSSYEQYF. The CDR3 DNA is TGTGCCAGCAGCTTTAGCGGGAGCTCCTACGAGCAGTACTTC.

The chain combines TRBV5-4 with TRBJ2-1, with unresolved D. The V gene's germline CDR1 is SGHNT and CDR2 YYREEE (reference sequence). The CDR3 spans 14 residues. Trimming took 1 base from V and 6 from J, leaving 11 bases between them. DNA of the CDR3: TGTGCCAGCAGCTTGAGACGAGCTGGCAATGAGCAGTTCTTC. Its protein product is CASSLRRAGNEQFF. Filled out from reference TRBV5-4 and TRBJ2-1, the complete variable domain reads ETGVTQSPTHLIKTRGQQVTLRCSSQSGHNTVSWYQQALGQGPQFIFQYYREEENGRGNFPPRFSGLQFPNYSSELNVNALELDDSALYLCASSLRRAGNEQFFGPGTRLTVL.

The chain has TRBV9 and TRBJ2-3, with D possibly TRBD1 on 6 matching bases. The CDR3 is 17 amino acids. Germline CDR1 is SGDLS and CDR2 is YYNGEE. The ends were cut back, 3 bases at V and 2 bases at J, with 19 bases in the middle. The CDR3 DNA is TGTGCCAGCAGCGCCCCTAGTGGGGGCTCTTTCACAGATACGCAGTATTTT. Translation: CASSAPSGGSFTDTQYF.

This chain connects TRBV9 to TRBJ2-5, with D hard to call. Germline V gives CDR1 SGDLS, CDR2 YYNGEE. The CDR3 length is 14 residues. Trimming shortened V by 0 bases and J by 0 bases, and 6 bases separated the two germline ends. CDR3 sequence: CASSVEGYQETQYF. The CDR3 nucleotides read TGTGCCAGCAGCGTAGAGGGCTACCAAGAGACCCAGTACTTC.

The chain recombines TRBV4-3 with TRBJ1-1; a possible D gene is TRBD1 (5 bases). V lost 3 bases and J lost 5, with 16 bases in between. Germline-derived CDR1 and CDR2 are LGHNA and YSLEER. The CDR3 covers 15 residues. The CDR3 loop reads CASSQIMSPGTEAFF. The CDR3 DNA is TGCGCCAGCAGCCAGATTATGAGCCCAGGGACTGAAGCTTTCTTT.

The chain combines TRBV10-3 with TRBJ2-7, with 12 positions matching TRBD2. V shed 8 bases and J 3 bases; nucleotides not matched to a gene: 2. The CDR3 totals 13 residues. Germline assignment: CDR1 ENHRY and CDR2 SYGVKD. The CDR3, as DNA: TGTGCCATCTGGACTAGCGGGATCTACGAGCAGTACTTC. Translated, it gives CAIWTSGIYEQYF.

This chain links TRBV11-3 with TRBJ2-3; D gene unclear. V lost 3 bases and J 4 bases, leaving 11 bases between the germline ends. CDR3 size: 14 residues. From germline, CDR1 is SGHNT and CDR2 YENEEA. DNA for the CDR3: TGTGCCAGCAGCTTTGGAACCAGGCCAGATACGCAGTATTTT. Encoded protein: CASSFGTRPDTQYF.

V is TRBV2 and J is TRBJ2-2; TRBD1 matches 7 bases. The CDR3 is 16 residues long. Per the germline V gene, CDR1 is SNHLY and CDR2 is FYNNEI. J lost 2 bases, V lost 2 bases, and 5 bases had no gene match. The CDR3 loop reads CASSERRDSNTGELFF. The CDR3 DNA is TGTGCCAGCAGTGAACGTCGGGACAGCAACACCGGGGAGCTGTTTTTT.